This T cell receptor beta chain was documented in a study of shared clonotypes between healthy human individuals. Points from the study as a whole: Blood was the only sampled material, and tissue repertoires likely differ.

Notes on this clone: The antigen is unknown.

Genomic DNA of each subset was evenly split across several immunoSEQ plates. In replicate PCRs of sorted subsets, about 190 ng DNA, about 30,000 T cell genomes, was used. Assay used: immunoSEQ multiplex PCR; TCRdb lists only in-frame clones, some missing. This sample has hundreds of thousands of clones, with roughly 94% found just once. V was pared by 4 bases and J by 0 bases, with 0 bases of the junction left unmatched. Germline V gene sequence: CDR1 MDHEN, CDR2 SYDVKM. This CDR3 is 15 amino acids long. Naive CD8 populations comprised CD45RO-negative cells positively selected for CCR7, excluding terminally differentiated effector memory CD45RA+ cells.

The receptor's source is a man aged 25-45 years in good health. Source material: naive CD8+ T cells sorted from blood. This sequence joins TRBV28 and TRBJ2-7; 13 bases are a match to TRBD2. The CDR3 region has the DNA TGTGCCAGCAGTTGGACTAGCGGGAGCTCCTACGAGCAGTACTTC. The encoded protein is CASSWTSGSSYEQYF.